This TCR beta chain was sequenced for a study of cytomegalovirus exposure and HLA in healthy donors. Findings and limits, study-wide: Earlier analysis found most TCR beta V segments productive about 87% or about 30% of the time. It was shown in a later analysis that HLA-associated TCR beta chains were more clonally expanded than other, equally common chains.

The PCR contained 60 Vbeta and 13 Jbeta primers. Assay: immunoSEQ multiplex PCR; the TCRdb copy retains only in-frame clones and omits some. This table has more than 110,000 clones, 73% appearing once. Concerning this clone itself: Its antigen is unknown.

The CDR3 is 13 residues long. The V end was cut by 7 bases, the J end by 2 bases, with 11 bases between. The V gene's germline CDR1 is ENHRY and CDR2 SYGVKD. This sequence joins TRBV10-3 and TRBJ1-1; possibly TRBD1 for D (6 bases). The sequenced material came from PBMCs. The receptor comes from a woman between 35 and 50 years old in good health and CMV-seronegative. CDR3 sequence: CAINAGANTEAFF. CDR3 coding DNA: TGTGCCATCAATGCAGGGGCCAACACTGAAGCTTTCTTT.